This TCR beta chain comes out of a study of cytomegalovirus exposure and HLA in healthy donors. Study-wide results and limits: The study listed roughly 160 cytomegalovirus-associated TCR beta chains.

Sequencing used immunoSEQ multiplex PCR; TCRdb keeps in-frame clones, though not all of them. The sample consists of 210,000 or so clones, around 90% of them appearing once. Notes on this clone: The antigen is unknown.

V was shortened by 5 bases and J by 3 bases, with 11 bases between the two germline ends. The CDR3 has 13 amino acids. Germline assignment: CDR1 MNHEY and CDR2 SMNVEV (reference sequence). The specimen sequenced was PBMCs. The rearrangement links TRBV27 to TRBJ2-7; weak D call: TRBD1 (6 bases). This clonotype was obtained from a woman under 30 in good health and CMV-seronegative. The CDR3 loop is CASSVQGRYEQYF. Written as DNA, the CDR3 is TGTGCCAGCAGTGTACAGGGTCGCTACGAGCAGTACTTC.